This T cell receptor (beta chain) was recovered during a study of T cells in Graves' hyperthyroidism and ophthalmopathy. General observations from the study: Using 13 V-J features, a model discriminated ophthalmopathy from stable hyperthyroidism. Blood also held most thyroid clonotypes expanded beyond 0.001.

This clonotype was counted many times. Its antigen is unknown. Ophthalmopathy in the patients scored at least 3 on Clinical Activity Score and at least 4 on NOSPECS grade, lasting under 3 months. RNA transcripts provided the source from which TCR beta CDR3 regions were amplified. The TCR CDR3 first-round RT-PCR relied on the HTBI primer set. One entry per CDR3 protein, called by TCRdb with MiXCR from the multiplex PCR reads. Among hundreds of thousands of distinct CDR3 sequences listed, around a quarter were seen once. CDR1 is SGHNT, CDR2 YENEEA, per germline. V was trimmed by 4 bases and J by 10 bases, leaving 22 bases between them. CDR3 size: 15 residues.

The chain has TRBV11-3 and TRBJ1-2; D is possibly TRBD1 (5 bases). Sequenced sample: blood. The TCR was taken from a woman aged 25 to 39 with Graves' ophthalmopathy. The CDR3 protein is CASSSSTDGGITYTF. The CDR3, as DNA: TGTGCCAGCAGCTCTTCAACGGACGGGGGAATAACCTACACCTTC.